The T cell receptor beta chain described here comes from a study of shared clonotypes between healthy human individuals. As defined, naive CD8 cells were CD45RO-negative and positively selected for CCR7, with terminally differentiated effector memory CD45RA+ cells excluded. In germline, CDR1 is SGHDT, CDR2 YYEEEE. The length of the CDR3 is 17 residues. V was cut by 1 base and J by 4 bases, with 17 bases left in between. At a deep level, the assay was run. The assay was immunoSEQ multiplex PCR, and TCRdb's table has in-frame clones only and misses some. Here the sample spans some 2 million clones, roughly 94% being singletons.

The TCR originated in a man younger than 35 in good health. Material: naive CD8+ T cells sorted from blood. The chain couples TRBV5-6 to TRBJ2-2, with a possible D match to TRBD2 (6 bases). CDR3 nucleotide sequence: TGTGCCAGCAGCTTGCCCTCAGGCGGGACGCGCACCGGGGAGCTGTTTTTT. Its protein product is CASSLPSGGTRTGELFF.